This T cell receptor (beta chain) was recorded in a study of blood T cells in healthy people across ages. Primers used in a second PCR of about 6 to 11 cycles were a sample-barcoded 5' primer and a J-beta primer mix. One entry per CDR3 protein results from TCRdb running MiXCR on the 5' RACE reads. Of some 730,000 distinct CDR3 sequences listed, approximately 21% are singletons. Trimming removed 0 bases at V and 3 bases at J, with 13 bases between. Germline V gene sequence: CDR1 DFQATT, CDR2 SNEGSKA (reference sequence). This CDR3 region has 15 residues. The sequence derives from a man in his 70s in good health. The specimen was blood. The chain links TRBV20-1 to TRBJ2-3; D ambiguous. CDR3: CSARDRHSVTDTQYF. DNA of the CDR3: TGCAGTGCTAGAGATCGTCACTCCGTGACAGATACGCAGTATTTT.